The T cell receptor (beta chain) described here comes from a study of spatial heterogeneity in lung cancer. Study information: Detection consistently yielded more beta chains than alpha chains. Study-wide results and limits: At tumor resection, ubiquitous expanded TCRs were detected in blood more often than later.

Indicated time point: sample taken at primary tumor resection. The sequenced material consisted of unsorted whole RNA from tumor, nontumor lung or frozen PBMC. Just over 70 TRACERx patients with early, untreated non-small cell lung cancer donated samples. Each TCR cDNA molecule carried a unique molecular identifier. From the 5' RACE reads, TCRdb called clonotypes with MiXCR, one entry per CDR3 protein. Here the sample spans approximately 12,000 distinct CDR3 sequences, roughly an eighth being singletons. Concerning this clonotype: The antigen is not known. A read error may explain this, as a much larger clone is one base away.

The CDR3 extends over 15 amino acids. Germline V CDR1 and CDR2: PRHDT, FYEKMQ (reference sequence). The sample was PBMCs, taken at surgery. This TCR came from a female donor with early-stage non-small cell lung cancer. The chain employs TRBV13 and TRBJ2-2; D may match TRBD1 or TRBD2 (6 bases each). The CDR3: CASSQRRGSTVELFF. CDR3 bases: TGTGCCAGCAGCCAAAGGAGGGGGAGCACCGTGGAGCTGTTTTTT.